The 29 T cell receptor beta chains below were found in one sample sequenced in a study of blood T cell repertoires in COVID-19. The repertoire was sequenced with immunoSEQ multiplex PCR; TCRdb's copy has only in-frame clones and lacks some. The sample lists 290,000 or so clones, approximately 92% occurring once. What was sequenced was PBMCs or T cells enriched from blood (not recorded which). Receptors were obtained from a woman in her 30s who had recovered from COVID-19.

This clone appeared a single time. The V and J genes are TRBV28 and TRBJ2-2; 8 bases map to TRBD1. The CDR3 has 16 amino acids. Germline V gene lookup returns CDR1 MDHEN and CDR2 SYDVKM. J was trimmed by 5 bases and V by 2 bases; bases with no gene match: 7. The CDR3 DNA is TGTGCCAGCAGTTTAAGGCAGGGGGCGTTAACCGGGGAGCTGTTTTTT. It specifies CASSLRQGALTGELFF.

In DNA, the CDR3 is TGTGCCAGCTCACCTGCGGGGGAGAATTCACCCCTCCACTTT. Translated, it gives CASSPAGENSPLHF. This chain uses TRBV18 with TRBJ1-6, with D perhaps TRBD1 (5 bases). The CDR3 is made up of 14 amino acids. V was shortened by 3 bases and J by 7 bases, with 10 bases between the two germline ends. Germline CDR1 KGHSH, CDR2 LQKENI.

As DNA, the CDR3 is TGCGCCAGCAGCGGGGACAGCCTCCCGAACACTGAAGCTTTCTTT. Translating it yields CASSGDSLPNTEAFF. The chain employs TRBV5-1 and TRBJ1-1, with 7 bases matching TRBD1. CDR3 length: 15 amino acids. The ends lost 4 bases at V and 1 base at J; junction bases unmatched: 7. In germline, CDR1 is SGHRS, CDR2 YFSETQ.

The chain carries TRBV28 and TRBJ2-2; possibly TRBD2 for D (7 bases). V dropped 3 bases and J dropped 8 bases, with 16 bases sitting between them. The CDR3 is 15 amino acids. CDR1 and CDR2 from the germline V gene are MDHEN and SYDVKM. The CDR3 here is CASSLATGRVGELFF. DNA of the CDR3: TGTGCCAGCAGTTTGGCAACAGGGAGGGTAGGGGAGCTGTTTTTT. Full variable domain (outside the CDR3, taken from reference TRBV28 and TRBJ2-2): DVKVTQSSRYLVKRTGEKVFLECVQDMDHENMFWYRQDPGLGLRLIYFSYDVKMKEKGDIPEGYSVSREKKERFSLILESASTNQTSMYLCASSLATGRVGELFFGEGSRLTVL.

V and J are TRBV27 and TRBJ2-1, with TRBD2 matching over 10 bases. CDR1 is MNHEY, CDR2 SMNVEV, per germline (reference sequence). The CDR3 covers 15 residues. The ends lost 2 bases at V and 8 bases at J; junction bases unmatched: 6. CDR3 protein: CASSLALAGRDEQFF. The CDR3 nucleotides are TGTGCCAGCAGTTTAGCACTAGCGGGGAGGGATGAGCAGTTCTTC.

This chain connects TRBV30 to TRBJ1-5; weak D call: TRBD1 (5 bases). Germline V gives CDR1 GTSNPN, CDR2 SVGIG (reference sequence). The CDR3 loop spans 15 amino acids. Trimming took off 6 bases at V and 7 bases at J, with 22 bases between the two ends. CDR3 DNA sequence: TGTGCCTGCACTCTCAAGGGAGGGGTGGAACAGCCCCAGCATTTT. Encoded protein: CACTLKGGVEQPQHF.

Here the CDR3 reads CASNAVAGDTEAFF. The CDR3 bases are TGCGCCAGTAACGCTGTCGCAGGGGACACTGAAGCTTTCTTT. The chain links TRBV5-1 to TRBJ1-1, with D maybe TRBD1 (6 bases). The CDR3 loop spans 14 amino acids. Trimming stripped 8 bases from V and 3 bases from J, with 17 bases between. Germline CDR1 is SGHRS and CDR2 is YFSETQ.

The chain employs TRBV7-9 and TRBJ1-2; no firm D call. The V end was cut by 1 base, the J end by 0 bases, with 12 bases between. This CDR3 contains 16 residues. Germline V CDR1 and CDR2: SEHNR, FQNEAQ (reference sequence). CDR3 DNA sequence: TGTGCCAGCAGCTTAGGAGGAAAAGGTGCTAACTATGGCTACACCTTC. Its translation: CASSLGGKGANYGYTF.

CDR3 in DNA: TGTGCCAGCAGTGGAGGGTTCCGTAATTCACCCCTCCACTTT. Its protein product is CASSGGFRNSPLHF. The chain links TRBV28 to TRBJ1-6; D not certain. Germline V gene lookup returns CDR1 MDHEN and CDR2 SYDVKM. CDR3 length: 14 residues. Trimming shortened V by 5 bases and J by 6 bases, and 11 bases separated the two germline ends.

This chain links TRBV27 with TRBJ2-7; 11 bases match TRBD2. In germline, CDR1 is MNHEY, CDR2 SMNVEV (reference sequence). CDR3 length equals 16 residues. With V trimmed by 5 bases and J by 4 bases, 10 bases remained unmatched. CDR3 residues: CASSPTASSGRYEQYF. The CDR3 DNA reads TGTGCCAGCAGTCCCACGGCGTCTAGCGGGAGGTACGAGCAGTACTTC.

The chain links TRBV10-2 to TRBJ1-2, with no clear D. Trimming stripped 4 bases from V and 11 bases from J, with 14 bases between. CDR3 length: 12 amino acids. Germline lookup yields CDR1 WSHSY and CDR2 SAAADI. The CDR3 here is CASSGYREVYTF. CDR3 sequence (DNA): TGCGCCAGCAGTGGATATCGGGAAGTATACACCTTC.

The V gene is TRBV5-4, the J gene TRBJ2-3; D is possibly TRBD2 (5 bases). Trimming stripped 4 bases from V and 0 bases from J, with 9 bases between. CDR3 length: 14 amino acids. Germline V lookup: CDR1 SGHNT, CDR2 YYREEE (reference sequence). The CDR3 DNA is TGTGCCAGCAGCCCCAGGAGGAGCACAGATACGCAGTATTTT. This encodes CASSPRRSTDTQYF.

The rearrangement links TRBV9 to TRBJ1-6, with D possibly matching TRBD1 (6 bases). Germline assignment: CDR1 SGDLS and CDR2 YYNGEE. This CDR3 is built from 15 residues. V dropped 4 bases and J dropped 7 bases, with 15 bases sitting between them. The CDR3 reads CASSFRGQGNSPLHF. The DNA of the CDR3 is TGTGCCAGCAGCTTTCGAGGGCAGGGGAATTCACCCCTCCACTTT.

V is TRBV11-2 and J is TRBJ2-3, with 7 bases fitting TRBD2. CDR3 length: 16 amino acids. Germline values: CDR1 SGHAT, CDR2 FQNNGV. The trim removed 1 base at V and 0 bases at J, leaving 4 bases unmatched. The CDR3 coding sequence is TGTGCCAGCAGCTTAGGCGGGAGTTTCAGCACAGATACGCAGTATTTT. Amino acids: CASSLGGSFSTDTQYF.

J is TRBJ2-3 and V is TRBV6-2 or TRBV6-3; 10 bases are a match to TRBD1. This CDR3 spans 16 amino acids. V was pared by 3 bases and J by 4 bases, with 7 bases of the junction left unmatched. CDR1 is MNHEY and CDR2 is SVGEGT in the germline V gene. CDR3 DNA: TGTGCCAGCAGTTATGGTGGGACAGGGGATCCAGATACGCAGTATTTT. The encoded protein is CASSYGGTGDPDTQYF.

V gene TRBV14 combines with J gene TRBJ2-1; possibly TRBD1 for D (6 bases). Germline assignment: CDR1 SGHDN and CDR2 FVKESK. This CDR3 is built from 17 residues. Trimming took 1 base from V and 2 from J, leaving 15 bases between them. CDR3: CASSQVGLGGPYNEQFF. CDR3 nucleotide sequence: TGTGCCAGCAGCCAAGTGGGGCTAGGGGGACCCTACAATGAGCAGTTCTTC.

The chain carries TRBV29-1 and TRBJ2-3, with 8 bases that match TRBD2. The CDR3 consists of 14 residues. V trimming: 3 bases; J trimming: 2 bases; junction bases outside the gene matches: 4. Per the germline V gene, CDR1 is SQVTM and CDR2 is ANQGSEA. The CDR3 loop is CSVEIAGLTDTQYF. CDR3 sequence (DNA): TGCAGCGTTGAGATAGCGGGGCTCACAGATACGCAGTATTTT.

The J gene is TRBJ2-5, the V gene TRBV7-2; perhaps TRBD2 as D (5 bases). Germline values: CDR1 SGHTA, CDR2 FQGNSA. The CDR3 spans 13 residues. Trimming shortened V by 5 bases and J by 7 bases, and 14 bases separated the two germline ends. DNA for the CDR3: TGTGCCAGCAGCCAAGCCATAGGAGGGACCCAGTACTTC. It translates to CASSQAIGGTQYF.

For this clone: This specimen includes other DNA sequences encoding the same CDR3. J is TRBJ2-1 and V is TRBV4-3; unclear D gene. The CDR3 has 13 amino acids. Germline loops: CDR1 LGHNA, CDR2 YSLEER. V was cut by 1 base and J by 6 bases, with 7 bases left in between. CDR3 sequence reads: CASSQVSGNEQFF. The DNA of the CDR3 is TGCGCCAGCAGCCAAGTTTCAGGCAATGAGCAGTTCTTC.

V usage is TRBV18 and J usage is TRBJ1-1; D is unresolved. The CDR3 runs to 12 residues. V was shortened by 6 bases and J by 7 bases, with 12 bases between the two germline ends. The germline V gene encodes CDR1 KGHSH and CDR2 LQKENI. The CDR3 protein is CASSPLQNEAFF. The CDR3 DNA reads TGTGCCAGCTCCCCTCTACAGAATGAAGCTTTCTTT.

The V gene is TRBV6-5, the J gene TRBJ2-7; 8 bases map to TRBD2. The germline gives CDR1 MNHEY, CDR2 SVGAGI. The CDR3 runs 15 residues. Losses at the gene ends were 4 bases for V and 3 bases for J; bases not matched to a gene: 8. CDR3 DNA sequence: TGTGCCAGCAGTTTGAAAGGACTAGCTGGCTACGAGCAGTACTTC. It translates to CASSLKGLAGYEQYF.

This clone appeared a few times. In DNA form, the CDR3 reads TGTGCCAGCATCCTAAGACCAGGGGTGGACACCGGGGAGCTGTTTTTT. Amino acid sequence: CASILRPGVDTGELFF. The V call is TRBV11-2, the J call TRBJ2-2; possible D gene TRBD1, 6 bases. With 7 bases removed from V and 3 bases from J, the gap between germline ends came to 18 bases. Germline V gives CDR1 SGHAT, CDR2 FQNNGV. The CDR3 length is 16 residues. Full variable domain (remainder filled in from reference TRBV11-2 and TRBJ2-2): EAGVAQSPRYKIIEKRQSVAFWCNPISGHATLYWYQQILGQGPKLLIQFQNNGVVDDSQLPKDRFSAERLKGVDSTLKIQPAKLEDSAVYLCASILRPGVDTGELFFGEGSRLTVL.

The rearrangement links TRBV29-1 to TRBJ2-3; 12 nucleotides line up with TRBD2. The J segment lost 3 bases and the V segment lost 6 bases, leaving 4 bases of the junction unmatched. Germline CDR1 reads SQVTM; CDR2 reads ANQGSEA. The length of the CDR3 is 14 residues. CDR3 amino acids: CSVLTSGRTDTQYF. The CDR3 DNA reads TGCAGCGTCCTGACTAGCGGGAGAACAGATACGCAGTATTTT.

The chain combines TRBV28 with TRBJ1-3; 7 nucleotides align to TRBD1. V shed 8 bases and J 4 bases; nucleotides not matched to a gene: 11. CDR3 size: 15 residues. Germline CDR1 reads MDHEN; CDR2 reads SYDVKM. CDR3 amino acids: CASPLRDSLGNTIYF. The CDR3 nucleotides read TGTGCCAGCCCCCTCCGGGACAGCTTAGGAAACACCATATATTTT.

The table lists this clone with a few counts. The sample has other DNA sequences that encode this CDR3 too. This chain connects TRBV19 to TRBJ2-7; the match to TRBD1 covers 8 bases. Trimming took 5 bases from V and 3 from J; bases not matched to a gene: 3. The CDR3 runs 13 residues. Per germline, CDR1 LNHDA and CDR2 SQIVND (reference sequence). CDR3 DNA: TGTGCCAGTAGTCGGACAGGGAGCTACGAGCAGTACTTC. This sequence encodes CASSRTGSYEQYF.

The genes are TRBV7-2 and TRBJ2-7; 9 bases fit TRBD2. This CDR3 spans 17 amino acids. The V segment lost 4 bases and the J segment 0 bases; nucleotides outside the gene matches: 10. Looked up from germline, CDR1 is SGHTA and CDR2 is FQGNSA. CDR3 region: CASSSRSASGTSYEQYF. In DNA, the CDR3 is TGTGCCAGCAGCTCCCGAAGTGCTAGCGGGACCTCCTACGAGCAGTACTTC.

The rearrangement joins TRBV27 to TRBJ1-5, with D possibly TRBD1 on 6 matching bases. The ends were cut back, 7 bases at V and 9 bases at J, with 22 bases in the middle. Germline V CDR1 and CDR2: MNHEY, SMNVEV (reference sequence). The CDR3 has 15 amino acids. The CDR3 nucleotides read TGTGCCAGCAATTATTCGCGACAGGAGGAATGGCCCCAGCATTTT. This sequence encodes CASNYSRQEEWPQHF.

This clone has a single count. J is TRBJ2-3 and V is TRBV18; 10 positions match TRBD2. From germline, CDR1 is KGHSH and CDR2 LQKENI. V lost 3 bases, J lost 3 bases, and 9 bases stayed unmatched. The CDR3 totals 17 residues. The CDR3 spells CASSPMLAGAGTDTQYF. The CDR3, as DNA: TGTGCCAGCTCACCCATGCTAGCGGGAGCTGGGACAGATACGCAGTATTTT.

V gene TRBV4-1 combines with J gene TRBJ2-7, with 7 positions matching TRBD1. After removal of 3 bases from V and 5 bases from J, the junction contained 10 bases not matched to a gene. The germline gives CDR1 MGHRA, CDR2 YSYEKL. This CDR3 is built from 15 residues. The CDR3: CASSHRTGDENEQYF. CDR3 coding DNA: TGCGCCAGCAGCCACCGAACAGGGGACGAGAACGAGCAGTACTTC.